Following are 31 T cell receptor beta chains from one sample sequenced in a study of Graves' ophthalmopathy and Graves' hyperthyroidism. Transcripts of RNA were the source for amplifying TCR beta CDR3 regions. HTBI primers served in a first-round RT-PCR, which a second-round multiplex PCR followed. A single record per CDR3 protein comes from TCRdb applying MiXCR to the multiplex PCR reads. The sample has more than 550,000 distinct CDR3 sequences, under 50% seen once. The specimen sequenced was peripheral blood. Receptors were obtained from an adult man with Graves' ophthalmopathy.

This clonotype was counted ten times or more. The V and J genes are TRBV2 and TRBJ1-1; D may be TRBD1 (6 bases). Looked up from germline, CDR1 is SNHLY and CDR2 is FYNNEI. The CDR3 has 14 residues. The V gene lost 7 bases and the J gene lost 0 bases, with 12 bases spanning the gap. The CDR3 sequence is CASIQGWMNTEAFF. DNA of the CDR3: TGTGCCAGCATTCAGGGGTGGATGAACACTGAAGCTTTCTTT.

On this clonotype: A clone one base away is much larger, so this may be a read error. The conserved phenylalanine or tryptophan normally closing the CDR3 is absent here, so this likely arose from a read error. CDR3 bases: TGTGCCAGCAGTTACTCGTCAGGGGAAGCTTTCCTT. This codes for CASSYSSGEAFL. The genes are TRBV10-3 and TRBJ1-1; D perhaps matches TRBD1 (5 bases). This CDR3 has 12 amino acids. From germline, CDR1 is ENHRY and CDR2 SYGVKD.

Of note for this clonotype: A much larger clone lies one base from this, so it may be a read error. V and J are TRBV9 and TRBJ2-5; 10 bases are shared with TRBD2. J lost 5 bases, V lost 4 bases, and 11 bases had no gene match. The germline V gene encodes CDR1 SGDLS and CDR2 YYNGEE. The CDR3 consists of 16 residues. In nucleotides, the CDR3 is TGTGCCAGCAGCCAGGGGGGAGCGGGAGGGGAGGAGACCCAGTACTTC. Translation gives CASSQGGAGGEETQYF.

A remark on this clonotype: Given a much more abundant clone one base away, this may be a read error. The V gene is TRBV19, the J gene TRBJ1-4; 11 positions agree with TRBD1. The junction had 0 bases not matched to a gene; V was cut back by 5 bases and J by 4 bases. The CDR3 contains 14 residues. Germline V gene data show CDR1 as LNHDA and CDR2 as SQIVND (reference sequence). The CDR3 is CASSGTGGNEKLFF. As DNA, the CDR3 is TGTGCCAGTAGTGGGACAGGGGGTAATGAAAAACTGTTTTTT.

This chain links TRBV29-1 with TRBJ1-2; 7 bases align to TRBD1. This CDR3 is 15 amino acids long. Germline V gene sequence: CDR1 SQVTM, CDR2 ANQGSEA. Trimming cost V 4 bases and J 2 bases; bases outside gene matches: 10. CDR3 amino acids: CSVGPRDRQNYGYTF. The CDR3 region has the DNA TGCAGCGTTGGGCCGAGGGACAGACAAAACTATGGCTACACCTTC. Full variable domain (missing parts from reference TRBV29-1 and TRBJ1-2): SAVISQKPSRDICQRGTSLTIQCQVDSQVTMMFWYRQQPGQSLTLIATANQGSEATYESGFVIDKFPISRPNLTFSTLTVSNMSPEDSSIYLCSVGPRDRQNYGYTFGSGTRLTVV.

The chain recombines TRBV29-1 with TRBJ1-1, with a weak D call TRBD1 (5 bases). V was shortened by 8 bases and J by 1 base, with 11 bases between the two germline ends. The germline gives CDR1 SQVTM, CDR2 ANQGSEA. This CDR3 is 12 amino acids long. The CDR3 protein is CSLGGWNTEAFF. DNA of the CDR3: TGCAGCTTGGGGGGGTGGAACACTGAAGCTTTCTTT.

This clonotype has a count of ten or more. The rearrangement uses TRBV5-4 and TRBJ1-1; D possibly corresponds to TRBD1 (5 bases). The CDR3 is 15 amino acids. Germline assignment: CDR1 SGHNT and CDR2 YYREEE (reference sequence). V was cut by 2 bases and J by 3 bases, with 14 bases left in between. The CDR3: CASSFKAPGDTEAFF. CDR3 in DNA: TGTGCCAGCAGCTTCAAGGCCCCGGGGGACACTGAAGCTTTCTTT. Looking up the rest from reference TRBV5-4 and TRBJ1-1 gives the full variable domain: ETGVTQSPTHLIKTRGQQVTLRCSSQSGHNTVSWYQQALGQGPQFIFQYYREEENGRGNFPPRFSGLQFPNYSSELNVNALELDDSALYLCASSFKAPGDTEAFFGQGTRLTVV.

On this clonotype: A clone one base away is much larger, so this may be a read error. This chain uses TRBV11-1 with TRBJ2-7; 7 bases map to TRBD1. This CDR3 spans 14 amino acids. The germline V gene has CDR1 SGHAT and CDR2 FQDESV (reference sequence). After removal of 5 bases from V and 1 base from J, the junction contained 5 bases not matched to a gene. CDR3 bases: TGTGCCAGCAGCCACCTGGGACAGTCCTACGAGCAGTACTTC. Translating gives CASSHLGQSYEQYF.

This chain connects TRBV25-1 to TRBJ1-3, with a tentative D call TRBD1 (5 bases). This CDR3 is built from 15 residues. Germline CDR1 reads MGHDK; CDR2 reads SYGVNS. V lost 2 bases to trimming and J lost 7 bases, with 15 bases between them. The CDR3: CASSEGTVNENTIYF. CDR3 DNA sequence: TGTGCCAGCAGTGAAGGGACCGTTAACGAGAACACCATATATTTT.

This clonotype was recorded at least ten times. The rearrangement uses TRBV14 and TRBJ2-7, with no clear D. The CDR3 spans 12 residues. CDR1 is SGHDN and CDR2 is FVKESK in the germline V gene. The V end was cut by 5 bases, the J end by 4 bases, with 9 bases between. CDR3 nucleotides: TGTGCCAGCAGCGTGGGCGTTTACGAGCAGTACTTC. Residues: CASSVGVYEQYF.

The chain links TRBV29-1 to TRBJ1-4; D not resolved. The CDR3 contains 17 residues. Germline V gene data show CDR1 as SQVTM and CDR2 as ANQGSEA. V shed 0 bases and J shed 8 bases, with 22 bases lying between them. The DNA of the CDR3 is TGCAGCGTTGAAGAATCCTACGAGCAGGTGGAGGGAGAAAAACTGTTTTTT. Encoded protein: CSVEESYEQVEGEKLFF. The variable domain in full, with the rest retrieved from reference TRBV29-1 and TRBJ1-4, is SAVISQKPSRDICQRGTSLTIQCQVDSQVTMMFWYRQQPGQSLTLIATANQGSEATYESGFVIDKFPISRPNLTFSTLTVSNMSPEDSSIYLCSVEESYEQVEGEKLFFGSGTQLSVL.

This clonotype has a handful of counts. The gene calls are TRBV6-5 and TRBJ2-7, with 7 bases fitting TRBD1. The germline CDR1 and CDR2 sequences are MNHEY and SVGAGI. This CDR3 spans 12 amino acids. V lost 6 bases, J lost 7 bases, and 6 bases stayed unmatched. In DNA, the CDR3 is TGTGCCAGCAGCAGTGACAGGGAGGAGCAGTACTTC. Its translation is CASSSDREEQYF.

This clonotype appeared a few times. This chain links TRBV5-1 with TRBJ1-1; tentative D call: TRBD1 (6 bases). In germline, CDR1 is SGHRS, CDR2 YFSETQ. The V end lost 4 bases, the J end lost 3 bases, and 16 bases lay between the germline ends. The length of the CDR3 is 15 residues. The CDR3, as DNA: TGCGCCAGCAGCAGGAGACAGGATAGGGACACTGAAGCTTTCTTT. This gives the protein CASSRRQDRDTEAFF.

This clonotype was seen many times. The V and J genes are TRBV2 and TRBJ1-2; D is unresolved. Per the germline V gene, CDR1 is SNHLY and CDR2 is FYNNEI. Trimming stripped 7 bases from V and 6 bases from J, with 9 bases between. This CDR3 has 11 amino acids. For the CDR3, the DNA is TGTGCCAGCACTCCCACCAATGGCTACACCTTC. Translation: CASTPTNGYTF.

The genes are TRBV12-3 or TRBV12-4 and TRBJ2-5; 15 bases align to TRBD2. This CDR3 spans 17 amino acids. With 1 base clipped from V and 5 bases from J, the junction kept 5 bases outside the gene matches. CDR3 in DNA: TGTGCCAGCAGTTTAGGGACTAGCGGGGGGGCGAGGGAGACCCAGTACTTC. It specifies CASSLGTSGGARETQYF.

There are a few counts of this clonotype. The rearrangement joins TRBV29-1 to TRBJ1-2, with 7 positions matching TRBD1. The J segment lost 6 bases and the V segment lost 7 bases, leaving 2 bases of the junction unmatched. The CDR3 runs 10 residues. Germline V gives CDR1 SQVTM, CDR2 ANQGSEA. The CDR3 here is CSGRGDGYTF. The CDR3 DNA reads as TGCAGCGGCAGGGGGGATGGCTACACCTTC.

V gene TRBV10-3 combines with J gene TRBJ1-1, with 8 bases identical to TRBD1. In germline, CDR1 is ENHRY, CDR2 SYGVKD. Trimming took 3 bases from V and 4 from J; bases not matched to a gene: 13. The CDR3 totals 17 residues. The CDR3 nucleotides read TGTGCCATCAGTGACGGCGGGACAGGCGGTTTCGGCACTGAAGCTTTCTTT. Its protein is CAISDGGTGGFGTEAFF.

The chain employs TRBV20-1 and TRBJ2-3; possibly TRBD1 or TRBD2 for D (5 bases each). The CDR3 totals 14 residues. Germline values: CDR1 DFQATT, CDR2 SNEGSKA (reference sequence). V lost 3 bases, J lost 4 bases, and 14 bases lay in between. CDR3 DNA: TGCAGTGCTAGGGTATCTCGGGGCGCAGATACGCAGTATTTT. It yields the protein CSARVSRGADTQYF.

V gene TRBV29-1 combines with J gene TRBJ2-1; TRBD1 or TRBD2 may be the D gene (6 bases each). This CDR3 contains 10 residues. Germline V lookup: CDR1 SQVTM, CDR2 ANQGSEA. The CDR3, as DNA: TGCAGTGCAGGGGAGGATGAGCAGTTCTTC. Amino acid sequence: CSAGEDEQFF.

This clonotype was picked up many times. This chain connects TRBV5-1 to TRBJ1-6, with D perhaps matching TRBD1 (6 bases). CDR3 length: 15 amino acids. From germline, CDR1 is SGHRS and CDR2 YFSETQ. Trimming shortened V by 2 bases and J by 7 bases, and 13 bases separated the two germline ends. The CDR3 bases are TGCGCCAGCAGCTTACGGACAGCGGGCAATTCACCCCTCCACTTT. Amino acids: CASSLRTAGNSPLHF.

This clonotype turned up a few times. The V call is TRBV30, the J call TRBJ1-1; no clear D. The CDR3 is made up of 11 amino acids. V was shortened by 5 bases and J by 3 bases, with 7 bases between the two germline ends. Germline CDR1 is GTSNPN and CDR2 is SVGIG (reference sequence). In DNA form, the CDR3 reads TGTGCCTGGGTCGTCCACACTGAAGCTTTCTTT. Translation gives CAWVVHTEAFF.

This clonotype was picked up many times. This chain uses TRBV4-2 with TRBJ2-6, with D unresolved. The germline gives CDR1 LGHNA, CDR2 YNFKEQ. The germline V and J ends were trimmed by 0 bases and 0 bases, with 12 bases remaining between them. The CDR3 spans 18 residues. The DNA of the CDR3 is TGTGCCAGCAGCCAAGAAGAACGTGGAAGCTCTGGGGCCAACGTCCTGACTTTC. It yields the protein CASSQEERGSSGANVLTF.

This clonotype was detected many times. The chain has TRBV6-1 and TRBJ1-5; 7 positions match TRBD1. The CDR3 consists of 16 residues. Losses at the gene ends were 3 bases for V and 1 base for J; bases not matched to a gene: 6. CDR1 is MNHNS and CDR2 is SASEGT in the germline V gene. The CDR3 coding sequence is TGTGCCAGCAGTGACGACAGGGAGGTGAGCAATCAGCCCCAGCATTTT. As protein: CASSDDREVSNQPQHF.

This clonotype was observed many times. The CDR3 loop is CSARELTGANVLTF. In nucleotides, the CDR3 is TGCAGTGCTAGGGAACTCACTGGGGCCAACGTCCTGACTTTC. V is TRBV20-1 and J is TRBJ2-6; the D is unclear. The V gene's germline CDR1 is DFQATT and CDR2 SNEGSKA (reference sequence). The CDR3 sequence is 14 residues long. V was clipped by 3 bases and J by 2 bases, with 8 bases between them.

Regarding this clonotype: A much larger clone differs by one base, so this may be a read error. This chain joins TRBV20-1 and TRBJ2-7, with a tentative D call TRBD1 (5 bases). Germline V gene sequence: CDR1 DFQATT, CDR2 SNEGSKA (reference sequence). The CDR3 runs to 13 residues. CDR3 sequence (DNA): TGCAGTGCTAGAGGTGACAGCTCCGACGAGCAGTACTTC. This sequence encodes CSARGDSSDEQYF.

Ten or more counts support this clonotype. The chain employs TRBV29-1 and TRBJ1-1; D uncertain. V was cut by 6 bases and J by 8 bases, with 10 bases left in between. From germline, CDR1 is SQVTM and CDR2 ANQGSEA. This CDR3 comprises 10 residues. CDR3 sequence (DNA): TGCAGCGTCAAGTCGGGGGAAGCTTTCTTT. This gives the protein CSVKSGEAFF.

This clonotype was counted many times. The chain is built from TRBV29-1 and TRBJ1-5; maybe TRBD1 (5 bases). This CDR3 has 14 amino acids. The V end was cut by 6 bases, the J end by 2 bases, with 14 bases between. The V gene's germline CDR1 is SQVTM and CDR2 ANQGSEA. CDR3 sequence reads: CSVRGREGNQPQHF. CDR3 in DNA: TGCAGCGTGAGGGGACGGGAAGGCAATCAGCCCCAGCATTTT.

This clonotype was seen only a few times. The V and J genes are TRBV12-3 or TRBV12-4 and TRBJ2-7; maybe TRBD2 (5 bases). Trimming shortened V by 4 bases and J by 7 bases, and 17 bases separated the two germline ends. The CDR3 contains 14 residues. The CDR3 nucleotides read TGTGCCAGCAGTTCTATGACAAGTAGAGGGGAGCAGTACTTC. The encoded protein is CASSSMTSRGEQYF.

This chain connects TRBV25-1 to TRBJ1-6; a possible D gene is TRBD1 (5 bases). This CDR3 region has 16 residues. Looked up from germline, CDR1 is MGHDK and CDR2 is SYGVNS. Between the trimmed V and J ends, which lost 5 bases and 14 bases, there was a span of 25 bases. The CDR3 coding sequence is TGTGCCAGCAGTCCAAGGCCCGGGGCGCAGTTCTGGGCCCTCCACTTT. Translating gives CASSPRPGAQFWALHF.

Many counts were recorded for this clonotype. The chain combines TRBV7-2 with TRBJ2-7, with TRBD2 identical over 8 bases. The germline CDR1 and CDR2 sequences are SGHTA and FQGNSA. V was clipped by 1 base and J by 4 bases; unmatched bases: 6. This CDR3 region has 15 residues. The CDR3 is CASSLGSGGTYEQYF. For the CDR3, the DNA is TGTGCCAGCAGCTTAGGGTCGGGGGGGACGTACGAGCAGTACTTC.

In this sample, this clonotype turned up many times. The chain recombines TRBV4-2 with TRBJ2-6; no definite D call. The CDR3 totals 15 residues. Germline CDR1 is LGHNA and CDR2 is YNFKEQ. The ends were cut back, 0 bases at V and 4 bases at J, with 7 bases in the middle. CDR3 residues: CASSQEGTGANVLTF. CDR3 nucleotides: TGTGCCAGCAGCCAAGAGGGTACCGGGGCCAACGTCCTGACTTTC.